This TCR beta chain was found in a study of OX40 agonist ivuxolimab in advanced cancers. At the level of the whole study: Ivuxolimab was an agonistic, fully human IgG2 monoclonal antibody directed against OX40 (CD134), a costimulatory receptor. Intravenous ivuxolimab was administered to patients every 2 weeks at six dose levels: 0.01, 0.1, 0.3, 1.5, 3 and 10 mg/kg. Of the roughly 51 dose-escalation patients, hepatocellular carcinoma was present in 19, melanoma in around 15, renal cell carcinoma in 9 and head and neck cancer in 9. The dose-escalation cohort was 82.7% male with a mean age of 60 years, ranging from 23 to 79. Patients were allowed to have had prior anti-PD-1, anti-PD-L1 or anti-CTLA-4 therapy, and around two fifths of the dose-escalation patients had been treated with checkpoint inhibitors. Three dose-escalation patients achieved partial responses, one with hepatocellular carcinoma and two with cutaneous melanoma. Peripheral TCRbeta sequencing was intended to test whether TCR sequence diversity was altered and clonal T-cell expansion was caused by ivuxolimab. The paper covers the monotherapy dose-escalation part of the phase I ivuxolimab trial, which included N of about 51 patients.

For sequencing of the TCRbeta CDR3 region, genomic DNA was extracted from the sorted cells. The immunoSEQ Assay was used for sequencing of TCRbeta CDR3 regions. TCRdb took this table from immuneACCESS and kept in-frame rearrangements with V and J called. Such tables lack part of the clones; where checked against another copy, unresolved V genes explain under half of the gap, and the rest is unexplained. The sample profile shows about 79,000 clones; roughly 88% of them were found once. Around 3.5% of the sample goes to the ten largest clones. This clone was seen a single time. The specificity of this receptor is unknown. The sample holds no much larger clone one base away, and base qualities are not on file. Trimming leaves V shorter by 3 bases and J shorter by 0 bases, with the junction holding 3 bases beyond the gene matches. From cysteine to phenylalanine, the CDR3 is 16 amino acids long. The kept DNA is CDR3 alone, 48 bases in frame from the first base. CDR1 is given as SGDLS and CDR2 as YYNGEE, both from the germline V gene.

Beyond this particular receptor, the publication reports: After ivuxolimab, expanded clones were on average more numerous among CD8+ T cells than among CD4+ T cells. In the 0.1-3.0 mg/kg groups, partial responders had among the lowest normalized peripheral clonal expansion, particularly in CD8+ T cells. Which antigens the clonally expanded peripheral T cells were specific for was not determined. Low levels of normalized T-cell clonal expansion were also shown by some nonresponding patients. At doses of 0.1 to 3.0 mg/kg, clonal expansion of both CD4+ and CD8+ blood T cells was observed from baseline to week 6.

Patients with a history of autoimmune disease or receiving systemic immunosuppression were excluded from the trial. Peripheral blood for TCR sequencing was drawn from every dose cohort at baseline, at cycle 4 day 1 and at cycle 7 day 1. The samples were drawn from a first-in-human, open-label, multicenter phase I dose-escalation trial of ivuxolimab. Adults with locally advanced or metastatic head and neck squamous cell, hepatocellular, melanoma or renal cell carcinoma were enrolled in the trial. CD4+ and CD8+ T cells were sorted separately from peripheral blood before TCR sequencing. Sequencing was performed on CD4+ or CD8+ T cells sorted from blood, taken in a trial of the OX40 agonist ivuxolimab. This clonotype originated in an adult with an advanced solid tumor such as melanoma, head and neck, liver or kidney cancer. Recombination connected TRBV9 to TRBJ2-3, with 11 middle bases fitting TRBD2. The DNA reads as follows: TGTGCCAGCAGCGAGGGACTAGCGGCTAGCACAGATACGCAGTATTTT. Translated, it reads CASSEGLAASTDTQYF.